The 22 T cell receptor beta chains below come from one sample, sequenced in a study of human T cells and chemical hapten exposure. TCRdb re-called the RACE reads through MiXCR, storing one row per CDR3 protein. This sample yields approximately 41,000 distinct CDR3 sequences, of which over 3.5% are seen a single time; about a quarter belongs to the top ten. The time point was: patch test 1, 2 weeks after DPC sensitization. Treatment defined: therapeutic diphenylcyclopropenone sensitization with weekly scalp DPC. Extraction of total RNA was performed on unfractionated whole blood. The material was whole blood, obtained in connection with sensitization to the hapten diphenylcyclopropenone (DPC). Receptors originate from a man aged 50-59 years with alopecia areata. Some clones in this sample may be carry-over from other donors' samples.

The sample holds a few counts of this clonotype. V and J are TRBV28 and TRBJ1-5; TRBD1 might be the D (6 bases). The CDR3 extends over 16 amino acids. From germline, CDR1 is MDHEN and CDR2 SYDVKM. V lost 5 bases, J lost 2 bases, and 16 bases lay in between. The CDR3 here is CASSLYREWRNQPQHF. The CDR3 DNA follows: TGTGCCAGCAGTCTATACAGGGAATGGCGCAATCAGCCCCAGCATTTT.

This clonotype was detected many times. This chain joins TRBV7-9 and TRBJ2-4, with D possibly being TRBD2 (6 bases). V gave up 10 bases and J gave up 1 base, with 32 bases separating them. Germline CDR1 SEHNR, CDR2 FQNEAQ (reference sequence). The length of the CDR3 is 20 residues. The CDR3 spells CATQLSKVWGPEGAKNIQYF. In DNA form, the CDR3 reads TGTGCCACCCAGCTTAGCAAAGTCTGGGGCCCGGAGGGGGCCAAAAACATTCAGTACTTC.

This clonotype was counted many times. CDR3 DNA sequence: TGTGCCATCAGTCCGGAGGACGGGATCTCTGGGGCCAACGTCCTGACTTTC. Translated, it gives CAISPEDGISGANVLTF. The chain recombines TRBV10-3 with TRBJ2-6; a possible D gene is TRBD2 (5 bases). This CDR3 has 17 amino acids. V was trimmed by 5 bases and J by 0 bases, leaving 14 bases between them. Germline V gene data show CDR1 as ENHRY and CDR2 as SYGVKD.

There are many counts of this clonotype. In nucleotides, the CDR3 is TGCAGTGCTAGAAGTACTAGCGGGAGTGGGAGCTCCTACGAGCAGTACTTC. This codes for CSARSTSGSGSSYEQYF. The chain has TRBV20-1 and TRBJ2-7; 11 bases fit TRBD2. This CDR3 has 17 amino acids. The ends lost 2 bases at V and 0 bases at J; junction bases unmatched: 9. CDR1 is DFQATT and CDR2 is SNEGSKA in the germline V gene (reference sequence).

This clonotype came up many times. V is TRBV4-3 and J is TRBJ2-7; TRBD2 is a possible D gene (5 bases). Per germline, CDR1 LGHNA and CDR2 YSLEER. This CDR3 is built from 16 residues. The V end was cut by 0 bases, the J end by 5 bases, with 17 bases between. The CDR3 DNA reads TGCGCCAGCAGCCAAGACGCGTCTAGCTTTCGAAACGAGCAGTACTTC. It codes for CASSQDASSFRNEQYF.

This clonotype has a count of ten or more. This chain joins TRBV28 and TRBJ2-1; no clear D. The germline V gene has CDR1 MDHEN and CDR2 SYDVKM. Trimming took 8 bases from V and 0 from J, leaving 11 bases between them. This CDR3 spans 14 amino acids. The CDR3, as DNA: TGTGCCAGCTACGGCCGAAGCTCCTACAATGAGCAGTTCTTC. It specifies CASYGRSSYNEQFF.

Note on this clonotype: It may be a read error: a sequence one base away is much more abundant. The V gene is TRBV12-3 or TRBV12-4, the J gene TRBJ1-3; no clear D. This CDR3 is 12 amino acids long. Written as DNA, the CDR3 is TGTGCCAGCAGTGCAGCTGGAAACACCGTATATTTT. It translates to CASSAAGNTVYF.

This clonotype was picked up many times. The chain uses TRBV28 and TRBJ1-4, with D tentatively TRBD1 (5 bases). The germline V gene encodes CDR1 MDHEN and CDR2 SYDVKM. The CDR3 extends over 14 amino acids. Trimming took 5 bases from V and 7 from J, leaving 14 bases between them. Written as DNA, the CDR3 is TGTGCCAGCAGTGAGGGACTGAAGGCTGAAAAACTGTTTTTT. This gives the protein CASSEGLKAEKLFF. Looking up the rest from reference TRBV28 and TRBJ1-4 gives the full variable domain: DVKVTQSSRYLVKRTGEKVFLECVQDMDHENMFWYRQDPGLGLRLIYFSYDVKMKEKGDIPEGYSVSREKKERFSLILESASTNQTSMYLCASSEGLKAEKLFFGSGTQLSVL.

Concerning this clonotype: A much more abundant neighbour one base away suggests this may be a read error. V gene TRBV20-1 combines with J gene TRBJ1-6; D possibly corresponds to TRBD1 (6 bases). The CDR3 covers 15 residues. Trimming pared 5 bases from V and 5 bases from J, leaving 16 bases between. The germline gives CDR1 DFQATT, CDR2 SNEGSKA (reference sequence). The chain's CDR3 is CSASRDTLDNSPLHF. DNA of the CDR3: TGCAGTGCTTCCCGGGACACATTAGATAATTCACCCCTCCACTTT.

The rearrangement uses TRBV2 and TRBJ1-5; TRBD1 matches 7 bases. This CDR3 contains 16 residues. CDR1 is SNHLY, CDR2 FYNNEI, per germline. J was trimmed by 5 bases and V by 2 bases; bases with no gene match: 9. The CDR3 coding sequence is TGTGCCAGCAGTGAAATGACAGGGCTCGCAGATCAGCCCCAGCATTTT. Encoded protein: CASSEMTGLADQPQHF.

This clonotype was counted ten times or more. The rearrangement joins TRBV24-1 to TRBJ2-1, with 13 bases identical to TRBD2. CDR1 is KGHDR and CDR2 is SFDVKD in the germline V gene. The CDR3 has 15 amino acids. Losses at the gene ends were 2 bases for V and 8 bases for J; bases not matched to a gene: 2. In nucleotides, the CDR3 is TGTGCCACCAGTGATTCCGGACTAGCGGGAGATGAGCAGTTCTTC. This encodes CATSDSGLAGDEQFF.

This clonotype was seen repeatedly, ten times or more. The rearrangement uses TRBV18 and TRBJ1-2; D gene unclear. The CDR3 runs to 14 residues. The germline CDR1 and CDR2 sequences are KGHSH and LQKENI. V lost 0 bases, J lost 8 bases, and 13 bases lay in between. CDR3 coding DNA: TGTGCCAGCTCACCACCCGGACCAAGTGGAGGCTACACCTTC. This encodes CASSPPGPSGGYTF. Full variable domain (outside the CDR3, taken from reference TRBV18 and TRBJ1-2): NAGVMQNPRHLVRRRGQEARLRCSPMKGHSHVYWYRQLPEEGLKFMVYLQKENIIDESGMPKERFSAEFPKEGPSILRIQQVVRGDSAAYFCASSPPGPSGGYTFGSGTRLTVV.

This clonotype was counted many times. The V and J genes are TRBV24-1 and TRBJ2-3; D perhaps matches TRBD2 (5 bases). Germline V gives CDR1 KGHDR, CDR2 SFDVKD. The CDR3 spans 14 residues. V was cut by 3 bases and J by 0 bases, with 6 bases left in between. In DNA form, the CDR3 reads TGTGCCACCAGTGATGAGGGAAGCACAGATACGCAGTATTTT. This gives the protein CATSDEGSTDTQYF.

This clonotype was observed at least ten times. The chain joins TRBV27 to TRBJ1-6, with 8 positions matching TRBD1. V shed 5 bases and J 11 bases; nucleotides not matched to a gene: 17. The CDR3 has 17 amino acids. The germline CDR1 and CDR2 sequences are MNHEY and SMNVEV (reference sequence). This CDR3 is CASSPLFDRGRGAPLHF. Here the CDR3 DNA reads TGTGCCAGCAGTCCCCTTTTTGACAGGGGTAGAGGGGCACCCCTCCACTTT.

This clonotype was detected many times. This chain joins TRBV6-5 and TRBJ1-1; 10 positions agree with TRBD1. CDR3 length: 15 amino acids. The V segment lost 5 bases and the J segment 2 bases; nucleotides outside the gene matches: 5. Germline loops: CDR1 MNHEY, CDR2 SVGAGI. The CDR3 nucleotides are TGTGCCAGCAGTCCCCGGGACAGGGGAAACACTGAAGCTTTCTTT. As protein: CASSPRDRGNTEAFF.

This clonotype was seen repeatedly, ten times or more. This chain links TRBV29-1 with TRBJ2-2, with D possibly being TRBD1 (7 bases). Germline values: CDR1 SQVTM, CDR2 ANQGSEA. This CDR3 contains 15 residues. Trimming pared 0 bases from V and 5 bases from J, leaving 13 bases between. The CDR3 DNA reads TGCAGCGTTGAAGATTGGAGGGGGCTTACCGGGGAGCTGTTTTTT. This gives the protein CSVEDWRGLTGELFF.

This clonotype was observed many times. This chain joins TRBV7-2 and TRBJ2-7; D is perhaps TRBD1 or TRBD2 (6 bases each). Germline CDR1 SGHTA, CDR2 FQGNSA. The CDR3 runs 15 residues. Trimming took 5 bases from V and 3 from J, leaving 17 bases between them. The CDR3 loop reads CASSPGGSGYYEQYF. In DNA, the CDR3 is TGTGCCAGCAGCCCCGGGGGCAGCGGATACTACGAGCAGTACTTC.

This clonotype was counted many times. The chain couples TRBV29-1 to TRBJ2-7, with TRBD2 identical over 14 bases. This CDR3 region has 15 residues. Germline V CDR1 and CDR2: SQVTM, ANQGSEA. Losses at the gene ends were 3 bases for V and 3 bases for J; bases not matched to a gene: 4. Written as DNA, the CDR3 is TGCAGCGTTGAGAAAGGGACTAGCGGGAGCTACGAGCAGTACTTC. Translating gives CSVEKGTSGSYEQYF.

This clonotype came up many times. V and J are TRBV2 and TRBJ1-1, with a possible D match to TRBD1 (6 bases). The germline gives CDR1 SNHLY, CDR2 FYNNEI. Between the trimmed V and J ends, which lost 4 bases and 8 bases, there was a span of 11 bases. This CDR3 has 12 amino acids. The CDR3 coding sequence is TGTGCCAGCAGTGGGGACCAGGGGGAAGCTTTCTTT. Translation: CASSGDQGEAFF.

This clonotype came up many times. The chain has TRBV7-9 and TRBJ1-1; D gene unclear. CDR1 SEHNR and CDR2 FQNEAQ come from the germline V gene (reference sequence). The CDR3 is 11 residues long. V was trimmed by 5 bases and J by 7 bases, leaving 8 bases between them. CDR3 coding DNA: TGTGCCAGCAGCGCCCAGGTTGAAGCTTTCTTT. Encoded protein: CASSAQVEAFF.

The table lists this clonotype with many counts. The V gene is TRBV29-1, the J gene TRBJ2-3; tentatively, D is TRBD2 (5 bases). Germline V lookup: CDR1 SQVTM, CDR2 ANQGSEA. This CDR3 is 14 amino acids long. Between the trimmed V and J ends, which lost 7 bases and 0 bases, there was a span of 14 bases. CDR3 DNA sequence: TGCAGCGCTATGGGAGAGGATAGCACAGATACGCAGTATTTT. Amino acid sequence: CSAMGEDSTDTQYF.

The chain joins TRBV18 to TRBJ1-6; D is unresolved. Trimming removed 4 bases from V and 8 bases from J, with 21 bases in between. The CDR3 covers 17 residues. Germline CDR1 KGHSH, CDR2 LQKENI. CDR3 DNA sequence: TGTGCCAGCTCACTCTCAGCGCAGGAGCTGACGGATTCACCCCTCCACTTT. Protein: CASSLSAQELTDSPLHF.